One and the same sample provided the 24 T cell receptor beta chains below, sequenced in a study of blood T cell repertoires in COVID-19. Assay used: immunoSEQ multiplex PCR; TCRdb lists only in-frame clones, some missing. The data hold more than 300,000 clones, with more than 90% observed a single time. The sample consisted of PBMCs or T cells enriched from blood (not recorded which). Every receptor here comes from a woman under 40 who had recovered from COVID-19.

This chain joins TRBV7-9 and TRBJ1-4; 8 bases line up with TRBD1. V lost 2 bases to trimming and J lost 3 bases; unmatched junction nucleotides: 2. The CDR3 extends over 15 amino acids. Per the germline V gene, CDR1 is SEHNR and CDR2 is FQNEAQ (reference sequence). CDR3 loop: CASSLMGQANEKLFF. The DNA for the CDR3 is TGTGCCAGCAGCTTAATGGGACAGGCTAATGAAAAACTGTTTTTT.

The V call is TRBV4-3, the J call TRBJ2-1, with 12 nucleotides matching TRBD2. The CDR3 contains 15 residues. Germline-derived CDR1 and CDR2 are LGHNA and YSLEER. With 3 bases clipped from V and 6 bases from J, the junction kept 3 bases outside the gene matches. CDR3 nucleotide sequence: TGCGCCAGCAGCCAGCAACTAGCGGGAGGCAATGAGCAGTTCTTC. This sequence encodes CASSQQLAGGNEQFF.

The V and J genes are TRBV7-2 and TRBJ1-1; a weak D match, TRBD1 (5 bases). CDR3 length equals 13 residues. Per the germline V gene, CDR1 is SGHTA and CDR2 is FQGNSA. Trimming removed 4 bases at V and 4 bases at J, with 10 bases between. CDR3 in DNA: TGTGCCAGCAGCTCCAGGGAAGGCACTGAAGCTTTCTTT. It encodes CASSSREGTEAFF.

The J gene is TRBJ2-6, the V gene TRBV15; the D is unclear. Germline CDR1 LNHNV, CDR2 YYDKDF (reference sequence). The CDR3 has 16 amino acids. Trimming shortened V by 1 base and J by 0 bases, and 7 bases separated the two germline ends. CDR3 nucleotide sequence: TGTGCCACCAGCAGAGCTACTAACTCTGGGGCCAACGTCCTGACTTTC. Amino acids: CATSRATNSGANVLTF.

The rearrangement joins TRBV4-3 to TRBJ2-1, with 10 nucleotides matching TRBD2. This CDR3 contains 14 residues. Losses at the gene ends were 4 bases for V and 5 bases for J; bases not matched to a gene: 2. Per the germline V gene, CDR1 is LGHNA and CDR2 is YSLEER. This chain's CDR3 is CASSPGLANNEQFF. CDR3 coding DNA: TGCGCCAGCAGCCCGGGACTAGCGAACAATGAGCAGTTCTTC.

The CDR3 loop reads CASRKTGLNTEAFF. CDR3 bases: TGTGCCAGCAGGAAAACAGGGCTCAACACTGAAGCTTTCTTT. The V gene is TRBV28, the J gene TRBJ1-1, with D possibly being TRBD1 (6 bases). The CDR3 totals 14 residues. V lost 6 bases to trimming and J lost 2 bases, with 13 bases between them. Germline loops: CDR1 MDHEN, CDR2 SYDVKM.

The rearrangement uses TRBV4-2 and TRBJ2-5; TRBD2 matches at 12 bases. The CDR3 has 19 residues. Trimming at V came to 0 bases and at J to 0 bases, leaving 8 bases not matched to a gene. Germline lookup yields CDR1 LGHNA and CDR2 YNFKEQ. CDR3 nucleotide sequence: TGTGCCAGCAGCCAAGATTATCGGCTAGCGGGGGGGTACCAAGAGACCCAGTACTTC. Translated: CASSQDYRLAGGYQETQYF.

In its sample, this clone was seen once. This chain connects TRBV24-1 to TRBJ2-7; D is possibly TRBD1 (6 bases). Trimming stripped 5 bases from V and 2 bases from J, with 9 bases between. CDR3 size: 13 residues. The germline V gene has CDR1 KGHDR and CDR2 SFDVKD. In DNA form, the CDR3 reads TGTGCCACCAGTGCAGGGGTCACCTACGAGCAGTACTTC. It translates to CATSAGVTYEQYF.

This chain joins TRBV19 and TRBJ1-1; D perhaps matches TRBD1 (6 bases). Trimming stripped 4 bases from V and 2 bases from J, with 11 bases between. Germline V gene data show CDR1 as LNHDA and CDR2 as SQIVND (reference sequence). The CDR3 is made up of 14 amino acids. The CDR3 region is CASSRKTGNTEAFF. Here the CDR3 DNA reads TGTGCCAGTAGTAGAAAGACAGGTAACACTGAAGCTTTCTTT.

The V and J genes are TRBV3-1 (or the pseudogene TRBV3-2) and TRBJ2-5; 10 positions agree with TRBD1. Unmatched junction bases numbered 14, after V lost 8 bases and J lost 5 bases. Per germline, CDR1 LGHDT and CDR2 YNNKEL (reference sequence). This CDR3 has 16 amino acids. The CDR3 sequence: CASASPGTGVAETQYF. Here the CDR3 DNA reads TGTGCCAGCGCCTCCCCCGGGACAGGGGTAGCGGAGACCCAGTACTTC.

Comment on this clone: The junction departs from the called germline gene at one end, perhaps through a read error. The chain recombines TRBV7-7 with TRBJ2-2; 11 bases fit TRBD2. From germline, CDR1 is SSHAT and CDR2 FNYEAQ (reference sequence). The CDR3 is 17 amino acids. This CDR3 reads CASSRTSGSINTGELFF. The CDR3 coding sequence is TGTGCTAGCAGCCGTACTAGCGGGAGTATCAACACCGGGGAGCTGTTTTTT.

The chain is built from TRBV28 and TRBJ2-7; 9 nucleotides line up with TRBD2. The CDR3 has 15 amino acids. V gave up 8 bases and J gave up 2 bases; unmatched junction bases: 10. In germline, CDR1 is MDHEN, CDR2 SYDVKM. CDR3 sequence reads: CASHESGRNTYEQYF. The DNA for the CDR3 is TGTGCCAGCCATGAAAGCGGGAGGAATACCTACGAGCAGTACTTC.

The gene calls are TRBV28 and TRBJ1-5, with D perhaps matching TRBD1 (5 bases). Trimming stripped 6 bases from V and 0 bases from J, with 12 bases between. The CDR3 loop spans 15 amino acids. CDR1 MDHEN and CDR2 SYDVKM come from the germline V gene. The CDR3 spells CASSNPGISNQPQHF. The CDR3 DNA is TGTGCCAGCAGCAACCCAGGGATTAGCAATCAGCCCCAGCATTTT.

The genes are TRBV4-2 and TRBJ2-2, with TRBD1 matching 9 bases. Trimming removed 0 bases from V and 6 bases from J; junction bases left unmatched: 5. In germline, CDR1 is LGHNA, CDR2 YNFKEQ. This CDR3 contains 16 residues. CDR3 in DNA: TGTGCCAGCAGCCAAGAAACGGGACAGGGAGCCGGGGAGCTGTTTTTT. Protein product: CASSQETGQGAGELFF.

This chain connects TRBV27 to TRBJ2-1; 10 bases map to TRBD2. This CDR3 spans 15 amino acids. Per the germline V gene, CDR1 is MNHEY and CDR2 is SMNVEV (reference sequence). J gave up 1 base and V 3 bases, and 0 bases lay outside the gene matches. In DNA, the CDR3 is TGTGCCAGCAGTTTGACTAGCGGGTCCTACAATGAGCAGTTCTTC. Protein product: CASSLTSGSYNEQFF.

The chain recombines TRBV5-1 with TRBJ2-7; D is perhaps TRBD2 (5 bases). The CDR3 runs to 15 residues. V lost 0 bases and J 7 bases, leaving 17 bases between the germline ends. CDR1 is SGHRS and CDR2 is YFSETQ in the germline V gene. In nucleotides, the CDR3 is TGCGCCAGCAGCTTGGTTGCGACACCCGGCGGGGAGCAGTACTTC. Translating gives CASSLVATPGGEQYF.

The chain couples TRBV28 to TRBJ1-2, with 8 nucleotides matching TRBD1. The CDR3 has 12 amino acids. V shed 6 bases and J 7 bases; nucleotides not matched to a gene: 4. CDR1 and CDR2 from the germline V gene are MDHEN and SYDVKM. CDR3 sequence reads: CASRGQVPGYTF. The CDR3 DNA reads TGTGCCAGCAGGGGACAGGTTCCTGGCTACACCTTC.

This chain links TRBV11-3 with TRBJ2-1; a weak D match, TRBD2 (6 bases). This CDR3 is 16 amino acids long. Trimming stripped 5 bases from V and 0 bases from J, with 14 bases between. Germline V CDR1 and CDR2: SGHNT, YENEEA. Here the CDR3 reads CASSPLGGNSYNEQFF. For the CDR3, the DNA is TGTGCCAGCAGCCCCCTTGGCGGGAACTCCTACAATGAGCAGTTCTTC.

The J gene is TRBJ2-3, the V gene TRBV28; D uncertain. The CDR3 has 11 amino acids. The germline V and J ends were trimmed by 10 bases and 6 bases, with 11 bases remaining between them. Germline values: CDR1 MDHEN, CDR2 SYDVKM. The CDR3 region is CATYQKDTQYF. The CDR3 coding sequence is TGTGCCACCTACCAAAAGGATACGCAGTATTTT.

This chain uses TRBV28 with TRBJ2-5; D gene unclear. CDR3 length: 15 residues. Germline-derived CDR1 and CDR2 are MDHEN and SYDVKM. V lost 0 bases and J 1 base, leaving 9 bases between the germline ends. The CDR3 coding sequence is TGTGCCAGCAGTTTATGGGGCAGGTTCCAAGAGACCCAGTACTTC. Its protein product is CASSLWGRFQETQYF.

This clone was picked up a small number of times. The chain couples TRBV19 to TRBJ1-5; no clear D gene. The CDR3 totals 12 residues. V lost 8 bases and J 5 bases, leaving 10 bases between the germline ends. Germline loops: CDR1 LNHDA, CDR2 SQIVND (reference sequence). For the CDR3, the DNA is TGTGCCAGTTCCTACTTCGATCAGCCCCAGCATTTT. Its protein product is CASSYFDQPQHF.

This clone was observed once. The V gene is TRBV12-3 or TRBV12-4, the J gene TRBJ1-6, with D maybe TRBD1 (6 bases). The CDR3 runs 13 residues. V was trimmed by 1 base and J by 10 bases, leaving 8 bases between them. The CDR3 protein is CASSLGTGSPLHF. CDR3 DNA: TGTGCCAGCAGTTTAGGTACAGGGTCACCCCTCCACTTT.

This chain connects TRBV10-3 to TRBJ1-2; TRBD1 matches 8 bases. The CDR3 extends over 14 amino acids. J gave up 7 bases and V 4 bases, and 8 bases lay outside the gene matches. CDR1 is ENHRY, CDR2 SYGVKD, per germline. CDR3 sequence reads: CAISGDQGAGGYTF. The CDR3, as DNA: TGTGCCATCAGTGGAGACCAGGGGGCAGGTGGCTACACCTTC.

The chain combines TRBV9 with TRBJ2-7; weak D call: TRBD2 (5 bases). Germline assignment: CDR1 SGDLS and CDR2 YYNGEE. The CDR3 has 15 residues. V lost 4 bases and J 1 base, leaving 15 bases between the germline ends. CDR3: CASSPQGLGSYEQYF. The DNA for the CDR3 is TGTGCCAGCAGCCCCCAAGGACTTGGGTCCTACGAGCAGTACTTC.